This T cell receptor (beta chain) comes out of a study of blood T cell repertoires in COVID-19. Across the study: Acute and convalescent COVID-19 samples came from the United States, Italy and Spain. The analysed material was cDNA or gDNA that came from T cells, B-cell-depleted T cells, or PBMCs.

Trimming removed 8 bases at V and 2 bases at J, with 13 bases between. CDR3 length equals 14 residues. Germline V gene lookup returns CDR1 MNHEY and CDR2 SMNVEV (reference sequence). As originally analysed: By means of reference gene primer amplification, nucleated cell counts were estimated. TCRdb's table, derived via immunoSEQ multiplex PCR, lists solely in-frame clones and lacks some. For V, J and clone size, that table is used; D and trimming come from the DNA. The table shows 140,000 or so clones, with 75% to 85% occurring only once. V usage is TRBV27 and J usage is TRBJ1-5; no definite D call. The source material was peripheral blood. The clonotype comes from a man between 65 and 80 years old who had recovered from COVID-19. The CDR3 region has the DNA TGTGCCAGCGGGTGGAGCGTAGGCAATCAGCCCCAGCATTTT. It translates to CASGWSVGNQPQHF.